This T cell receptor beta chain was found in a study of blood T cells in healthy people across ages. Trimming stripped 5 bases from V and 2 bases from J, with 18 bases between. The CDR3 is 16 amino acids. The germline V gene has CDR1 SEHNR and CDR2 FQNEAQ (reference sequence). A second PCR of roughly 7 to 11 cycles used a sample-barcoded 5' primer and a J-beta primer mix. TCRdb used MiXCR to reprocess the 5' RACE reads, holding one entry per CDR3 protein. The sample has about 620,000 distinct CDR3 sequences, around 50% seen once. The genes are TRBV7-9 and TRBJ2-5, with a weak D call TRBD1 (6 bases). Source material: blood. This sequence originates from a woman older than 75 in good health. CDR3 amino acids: CASSPIDRLVQETQYF. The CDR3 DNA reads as TGTGCCAGCAGCCCCATCGACAGGCTCGTTCAAGAGACCCAGTACTTC.